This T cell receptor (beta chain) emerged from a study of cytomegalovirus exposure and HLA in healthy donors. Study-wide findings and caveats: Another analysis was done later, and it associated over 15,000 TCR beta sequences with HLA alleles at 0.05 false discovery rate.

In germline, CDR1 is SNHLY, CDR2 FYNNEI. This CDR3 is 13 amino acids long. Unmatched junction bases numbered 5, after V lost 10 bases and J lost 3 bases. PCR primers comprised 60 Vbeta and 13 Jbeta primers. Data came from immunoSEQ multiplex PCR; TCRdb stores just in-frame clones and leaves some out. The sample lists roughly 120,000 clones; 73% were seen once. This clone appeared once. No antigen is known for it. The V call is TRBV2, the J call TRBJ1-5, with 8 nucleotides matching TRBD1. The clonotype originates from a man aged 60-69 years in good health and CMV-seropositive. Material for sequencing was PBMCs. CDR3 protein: CAIGQGHNQPQHF. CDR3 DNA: TGTGCCATCGGACAGGGTCACAATCAGCCCCAGCATTTT.